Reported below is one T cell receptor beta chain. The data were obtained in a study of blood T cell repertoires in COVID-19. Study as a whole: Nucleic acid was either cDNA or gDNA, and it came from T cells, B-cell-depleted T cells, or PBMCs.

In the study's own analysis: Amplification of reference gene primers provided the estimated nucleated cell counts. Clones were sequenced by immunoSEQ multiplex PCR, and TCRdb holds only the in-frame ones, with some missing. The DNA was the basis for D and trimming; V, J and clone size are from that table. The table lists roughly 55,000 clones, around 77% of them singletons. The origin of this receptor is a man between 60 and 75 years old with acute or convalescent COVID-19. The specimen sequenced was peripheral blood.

The CDR3 sequence is CASSPISSYNEQFF. In DNA, the CDR3 is TGTGCCAGCAGCCCGATTAGCTCCTACAATGAGCAGTTCTTC. The rearrangement links TRBV14 to TRBJ2-1; D call uncertain. V was shortened by 4 bases and J by 0 bases, with 7 bases between the two germline ends. Germline V gene sequence: CDR1 SGHDN, CDR2 FVKESK. There are 14 residues in the CDR3.